This entry describes one T cell receptor beta chain. Time point meaning: peripheral blood 6 weeks after treatment start. The sample originates from a study of PD-L1 blockade in urothelial cancer. Synthetic TCR analog templates were added to each PCR reaction. Some clones are missing from TCRdb's copy, which holds only in-frame ones; the method was immunoSEQ multiplex PCR. The profile covers over 100,000 clones, with less than 95% appearing a single time and approximately 3.5% taken by the ten largest. The CDR3 is made up of 17 amino acids. The V gene's germline CDR1 is LGHNA and CDR2 YSLEER. V lost 0 bases to trimming and J lost 5 bases, with 16 bases between them.

The TCR was taken from a man between 60 and 70 years old with urothelial cancer. The material sequenced was PBMCs, taken around atezolizumab (anti-PD-L1) treatment. This chain uses TRBV4-3 with TRBJ2-2; D gene uncertain. The CDR3 nucleotides read TGCGCCAGCAGCCAAGAATTTACCTCTGGTGAGACCGGGGAGCTGTTTTTT. This gives the protein CASSQEFTSGETGELFF.